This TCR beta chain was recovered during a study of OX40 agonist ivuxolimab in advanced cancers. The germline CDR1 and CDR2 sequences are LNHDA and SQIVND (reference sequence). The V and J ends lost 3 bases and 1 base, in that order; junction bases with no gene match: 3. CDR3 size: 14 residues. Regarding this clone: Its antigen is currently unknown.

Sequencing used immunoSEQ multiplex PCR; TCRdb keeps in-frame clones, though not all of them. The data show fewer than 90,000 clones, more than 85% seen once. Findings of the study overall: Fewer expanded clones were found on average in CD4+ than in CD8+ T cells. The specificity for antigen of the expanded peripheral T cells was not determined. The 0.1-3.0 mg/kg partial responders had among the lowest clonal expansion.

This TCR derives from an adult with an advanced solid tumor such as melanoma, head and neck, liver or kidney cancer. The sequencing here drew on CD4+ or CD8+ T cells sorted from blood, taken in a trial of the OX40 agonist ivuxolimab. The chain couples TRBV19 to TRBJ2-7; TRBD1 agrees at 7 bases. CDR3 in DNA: TGTGCCAGTAGTATCAGGGACAGATCCTACGAGCAGTACTTC. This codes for CASSIRDRSYEQYF.